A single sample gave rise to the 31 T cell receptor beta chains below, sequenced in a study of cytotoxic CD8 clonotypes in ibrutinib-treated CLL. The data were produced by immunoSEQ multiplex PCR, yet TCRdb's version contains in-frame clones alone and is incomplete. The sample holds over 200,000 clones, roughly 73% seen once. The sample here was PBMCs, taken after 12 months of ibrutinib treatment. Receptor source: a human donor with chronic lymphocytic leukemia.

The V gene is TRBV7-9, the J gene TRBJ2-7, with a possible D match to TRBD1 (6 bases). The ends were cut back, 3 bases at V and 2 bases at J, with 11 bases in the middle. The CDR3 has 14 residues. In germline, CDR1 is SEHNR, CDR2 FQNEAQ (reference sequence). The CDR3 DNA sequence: TGTGCCAGCAGCTTGAACAGGGAAGCCTACGAGCAGTACTTC. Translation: CASSLNREAYEQYF.

In nucleotides, the CDR3 is TGTGCCAGCAGCGCCGGGACACACTACGAGCAGTACTTC. Its translation is CASSAGTHYEQYF. The chain links TRBV27 to TRBJ2-7, with D possibly being TRBD1 (6 bases). CDR3 length: 13 amino acids. With 6 bases removed from V and 3 bases from J, the gap between germline ends came to 12 bases. Germline V gives CDR1 MNHEY, CDR2 SMNVEV (reference sequence).

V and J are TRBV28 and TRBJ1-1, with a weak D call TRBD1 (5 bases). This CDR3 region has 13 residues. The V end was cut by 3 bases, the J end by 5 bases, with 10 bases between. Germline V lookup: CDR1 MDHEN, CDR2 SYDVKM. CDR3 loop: CASSLRQGTEAFF. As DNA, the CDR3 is TGTGCCAGCAGTTTGAGGCAGGGAACTGAAGCTTTCTTT.

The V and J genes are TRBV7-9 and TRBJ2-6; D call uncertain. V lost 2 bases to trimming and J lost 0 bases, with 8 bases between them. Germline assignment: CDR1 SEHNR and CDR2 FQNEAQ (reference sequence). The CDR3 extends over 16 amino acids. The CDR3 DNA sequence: TGTGCCAGCAGCTTAAGTCGCGCCTCTGGGGCCAACGTCCTGACTTTC. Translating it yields CASSLSRASGANVLTF.

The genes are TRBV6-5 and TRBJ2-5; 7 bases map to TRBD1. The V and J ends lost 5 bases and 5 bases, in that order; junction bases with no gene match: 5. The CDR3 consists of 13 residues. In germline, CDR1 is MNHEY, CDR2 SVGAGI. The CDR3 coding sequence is TGTGCCAGCAGTGTTAGGGGGCCTGAGACCCAGTACTTC. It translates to CASSVRGPETQYF.

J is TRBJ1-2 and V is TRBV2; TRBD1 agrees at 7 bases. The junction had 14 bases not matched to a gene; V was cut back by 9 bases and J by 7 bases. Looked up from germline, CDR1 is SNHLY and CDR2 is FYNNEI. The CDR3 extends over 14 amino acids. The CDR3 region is CARRPAGGRVGYTF. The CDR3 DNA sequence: TGTGCCAGAAGACCGGCAGGGGGTAGGGTTGGCTACACCTTC.

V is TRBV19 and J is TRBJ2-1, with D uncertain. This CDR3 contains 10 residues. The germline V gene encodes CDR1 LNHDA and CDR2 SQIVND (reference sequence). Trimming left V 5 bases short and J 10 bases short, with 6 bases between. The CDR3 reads CASSGYEQFF. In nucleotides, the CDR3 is TGTGCCAGTAGTGGGTACGAGCAGTTCTTC.

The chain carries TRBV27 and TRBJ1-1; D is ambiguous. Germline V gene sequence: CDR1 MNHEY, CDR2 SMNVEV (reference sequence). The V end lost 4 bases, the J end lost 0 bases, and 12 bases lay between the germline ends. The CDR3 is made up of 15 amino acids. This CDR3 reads CASSSPGNLNTEAFF. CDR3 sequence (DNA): TGTGCCAGCAGTTCCCCTGGAAATCTGAACACTGAAGCTTTCTTT.

CDR3 coding DNA: TGTGCCAGCAGCTTGACGGCTAGACCGATCTACGAGCAGTACTTC. This encodes CASSLTARPIYEQYF. The chain uses TRBV5-6 and TRBJ2-7; no clear D gene. Per the germline V gene, CDR1 is SGHDT and CDR2 is YYEEEE. CDR3 length: 15 residues. Between the trimmed V and J ends, which lost 1 base and 3 bases, there was a span of 14 bases.

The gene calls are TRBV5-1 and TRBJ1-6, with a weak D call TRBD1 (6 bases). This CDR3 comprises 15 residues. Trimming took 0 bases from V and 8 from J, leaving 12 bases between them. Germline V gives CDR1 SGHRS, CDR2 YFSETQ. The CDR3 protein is CASSLGGPGYSPLHF. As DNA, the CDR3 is TGCGCCAGCAGCTTGGGGGGGCCGGGGTATTCACCCCTCCACTTT.

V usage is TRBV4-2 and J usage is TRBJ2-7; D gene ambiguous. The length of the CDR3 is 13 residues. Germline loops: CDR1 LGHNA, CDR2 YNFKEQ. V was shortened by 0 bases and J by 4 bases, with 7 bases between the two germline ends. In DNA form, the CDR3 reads TGTGCCAGCAGCCAAGATTCCCTATACGAGCAGTACTTC. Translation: CASSQDSLYEQYF.

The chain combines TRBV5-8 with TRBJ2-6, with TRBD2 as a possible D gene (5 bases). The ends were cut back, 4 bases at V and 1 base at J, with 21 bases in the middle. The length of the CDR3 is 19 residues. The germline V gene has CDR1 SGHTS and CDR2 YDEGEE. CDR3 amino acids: CASSPGGHGVGSGANVLTF. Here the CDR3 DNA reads TGTGCCAGCAGCCCCGGCGGGCATGGGGTGGGATCTGGGGCCAACGTCCTGACTTTC. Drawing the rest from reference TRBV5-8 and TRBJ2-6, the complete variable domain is EAGVTQSPTHLIKTRGQQATLRCSPISGHTSVYWYQQALGLGLQFLLWYDEGEERNRGNFPPRFSGRQFPNYSSELNVNALELEDSALYLCASSPGGHGVGSGANVLTFGAGSRLTVL.

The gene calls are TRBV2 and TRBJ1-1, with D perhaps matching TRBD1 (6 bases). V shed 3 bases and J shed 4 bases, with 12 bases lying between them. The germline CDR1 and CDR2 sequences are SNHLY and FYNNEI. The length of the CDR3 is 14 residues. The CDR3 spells CASSDQGTSTEAFF. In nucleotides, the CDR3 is TGTGCCAGCAGTGATCAGGGGACGAGCACTGAAGCTTTCTTT.

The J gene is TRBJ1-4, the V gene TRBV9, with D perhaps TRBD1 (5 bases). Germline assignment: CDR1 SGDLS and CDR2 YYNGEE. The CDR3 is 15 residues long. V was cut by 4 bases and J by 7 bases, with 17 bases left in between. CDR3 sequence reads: CASSSSGRVGEKLFF. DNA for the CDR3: TGTGCCAGCAGCTCCTCAGGGAGGGTGGGTGAAAAACTGTTTTTT.

The CDR3 bases are TGTGCCAGCAGACTCTACGCTGGGGACAGGGTCGATCAGCCCCAGCATTTT. Amino acids: CASRLYAGDRVDQPQHF. The chain couples TRBV27 to TRBJ1-5; 9 bases are a match to TRBD1. The CDR3 totals 17 residues. In germline, CDR1 is MNHEY, CDR2 SMNVEV (reference sequence). The ends lost 6 bases at V and 5 bases at J; junction bases unmatched: 14.

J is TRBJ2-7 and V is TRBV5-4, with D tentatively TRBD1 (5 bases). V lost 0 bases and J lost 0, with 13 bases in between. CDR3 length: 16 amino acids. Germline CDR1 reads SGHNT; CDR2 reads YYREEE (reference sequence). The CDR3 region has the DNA TGTGCCAGCAGCTTGGAAGGGGCCGGTAGCTCCTACGAGCAGTACTTC. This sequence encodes CASSLEGAGSSYEQYF.

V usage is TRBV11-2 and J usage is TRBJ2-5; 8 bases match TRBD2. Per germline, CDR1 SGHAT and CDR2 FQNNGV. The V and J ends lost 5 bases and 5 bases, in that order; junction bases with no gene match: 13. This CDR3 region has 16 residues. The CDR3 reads CASSPRDGGAFETQYF. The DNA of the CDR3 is TGTGCCAGCAGCCCGCGGGACGGGGGGGCCTTTGAGACCCAGTACTTC. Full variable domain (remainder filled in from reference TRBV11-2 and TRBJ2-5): EAGVAQSPRYKIIEKRQSVAFWCNPISGHATLYWYQQILGQGPKLLIQFQNNGVVDDSQLPKDRFSAERLKGVDSTLKIQPAKLEDSAVYLCASSPRDGGAFETQYFGPGTRLLVL.

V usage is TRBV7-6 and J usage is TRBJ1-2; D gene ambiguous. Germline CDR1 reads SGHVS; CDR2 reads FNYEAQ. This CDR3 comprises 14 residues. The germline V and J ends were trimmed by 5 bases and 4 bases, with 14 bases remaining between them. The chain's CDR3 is CASSHHPTVYGYTF. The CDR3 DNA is TGTGCCAGCAGCCATCACCCGACTGTCTATGGCTACACCTTC.

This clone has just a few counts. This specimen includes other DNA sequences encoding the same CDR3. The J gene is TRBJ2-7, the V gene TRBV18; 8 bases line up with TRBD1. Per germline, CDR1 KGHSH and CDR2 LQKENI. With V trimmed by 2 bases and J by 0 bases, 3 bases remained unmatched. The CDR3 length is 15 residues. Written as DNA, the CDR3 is TGTGCCAGCTCACCAGGGACAGGTTCCTCCTACGAGCAGTACTTC. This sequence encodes CASSPGTGSSYEQYF.

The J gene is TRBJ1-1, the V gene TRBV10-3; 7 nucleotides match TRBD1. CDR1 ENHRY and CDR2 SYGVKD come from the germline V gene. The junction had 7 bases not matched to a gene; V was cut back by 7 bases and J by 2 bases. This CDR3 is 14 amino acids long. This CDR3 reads CAITQGESNTEAFF. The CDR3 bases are TGTGCCATCACCCAGGGGGAGTCTAACACTGAAGCTTTCTTT.

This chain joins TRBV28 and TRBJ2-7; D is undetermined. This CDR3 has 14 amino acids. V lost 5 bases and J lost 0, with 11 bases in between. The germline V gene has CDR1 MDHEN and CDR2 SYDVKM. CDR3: CASSPHAYSYEQYF. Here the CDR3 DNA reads TGTGCCAGCAGTCCCCATGCCTACTCCTACGAGCAGTACTTC.

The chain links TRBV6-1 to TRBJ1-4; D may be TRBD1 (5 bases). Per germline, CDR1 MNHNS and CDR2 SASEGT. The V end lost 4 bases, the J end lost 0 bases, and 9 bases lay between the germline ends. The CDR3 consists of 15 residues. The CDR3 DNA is TGTGCCAGCAGTGGAACAGGACCAACTAATGAAAAACTGTTTTTT. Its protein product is CASSGTGPTNEKLFF.

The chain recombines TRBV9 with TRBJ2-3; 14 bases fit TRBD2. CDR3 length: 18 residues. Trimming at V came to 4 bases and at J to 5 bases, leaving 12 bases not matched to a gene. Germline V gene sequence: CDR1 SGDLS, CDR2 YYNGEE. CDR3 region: CASSPTGLAGVGGDTQYF. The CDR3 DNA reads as TGTGCCAGCAGCCCAACGGGACTAGCGGGAGTGGGCGGAGATACGCAGTATTTT.

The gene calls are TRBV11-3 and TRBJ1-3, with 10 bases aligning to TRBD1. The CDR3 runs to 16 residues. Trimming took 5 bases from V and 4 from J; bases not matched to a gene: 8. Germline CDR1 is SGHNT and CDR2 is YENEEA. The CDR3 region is CASSPGTGERGNTIYF. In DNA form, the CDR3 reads TGTGCCAGCAGCCCCGGGACAGGGGAACGCGGAAACACCATATATTTT.

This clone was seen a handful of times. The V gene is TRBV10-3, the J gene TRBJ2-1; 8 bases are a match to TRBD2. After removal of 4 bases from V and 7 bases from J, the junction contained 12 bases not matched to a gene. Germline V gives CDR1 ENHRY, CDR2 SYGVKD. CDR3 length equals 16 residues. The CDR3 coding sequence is TGTGCCATCAGTGCCTCATCATCGCGGGGGGATAATGAGCAGTTCTTC. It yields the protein CAISASSSRGDNEQFF.

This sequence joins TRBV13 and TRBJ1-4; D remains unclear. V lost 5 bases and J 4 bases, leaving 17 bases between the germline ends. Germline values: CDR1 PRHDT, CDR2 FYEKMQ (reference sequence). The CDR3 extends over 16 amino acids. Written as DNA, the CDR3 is TGTGCCAGCAGCATCCGGTGGCCTTCAAGTAATGAAAAACTGTTTTTT. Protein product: CASSIRWPSSNEKLFF.

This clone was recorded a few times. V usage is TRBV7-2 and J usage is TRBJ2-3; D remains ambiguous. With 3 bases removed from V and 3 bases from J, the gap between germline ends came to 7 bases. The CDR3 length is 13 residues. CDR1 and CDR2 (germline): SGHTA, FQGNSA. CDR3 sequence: CASSFSETDTQYF. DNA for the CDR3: TGTGCCAGCAGCTTTTCTGAGACAGATACGCAGTATTTT.

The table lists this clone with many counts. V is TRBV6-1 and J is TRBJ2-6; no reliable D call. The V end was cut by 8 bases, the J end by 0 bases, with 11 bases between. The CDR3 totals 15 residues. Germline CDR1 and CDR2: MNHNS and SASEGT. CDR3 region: CASDPEISGANVLTF. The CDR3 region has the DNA TGTGCCAGCGATCCGGAGATCTCTGGGGCCAACGTCCTGACTTTC.

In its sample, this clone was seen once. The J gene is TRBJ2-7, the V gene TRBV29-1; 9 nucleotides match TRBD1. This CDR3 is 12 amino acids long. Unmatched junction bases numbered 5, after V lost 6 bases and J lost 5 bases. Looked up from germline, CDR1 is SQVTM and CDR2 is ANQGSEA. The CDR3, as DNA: TGCAGCGTAACGGGACAGGGAAACGAGCAGTACTTC. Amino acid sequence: CSVTGQGNEQYF.

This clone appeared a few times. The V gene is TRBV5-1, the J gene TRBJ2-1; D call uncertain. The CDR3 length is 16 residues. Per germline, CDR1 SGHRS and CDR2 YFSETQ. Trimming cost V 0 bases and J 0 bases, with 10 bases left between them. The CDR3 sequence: CASSLAPKGSYNEQFF. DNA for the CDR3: TGCGCCAGCAGCTTGGCCCCCAAGGGCTCCTACAATGAGCAGTTCTTC.

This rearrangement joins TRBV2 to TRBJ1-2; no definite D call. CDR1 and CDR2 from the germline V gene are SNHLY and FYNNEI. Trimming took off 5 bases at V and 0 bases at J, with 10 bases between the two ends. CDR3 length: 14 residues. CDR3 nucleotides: TGTGCCAGCAGTCTCAGATCTTCTAACTATGGCTACACCTTC. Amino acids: CASSLRSSNYGYTF. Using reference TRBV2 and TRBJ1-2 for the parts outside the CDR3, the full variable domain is EPEVTQTPSHQVTQMGQEVILRCVPISNHLYFYWYRQILGQKVEFLVSFYNNEISEKSEIFDDQFSVERPDGSNFTLKIRSTKLEDSAMYFCASSLRSSNYGYTFGSGTRLTVV.